The clone carrying this TCR beta chain was observed a few times. The antigen remains unidentified. Other nucleotide sequences from this sample produce the same CDR3. Expressed TCRB transcripts got sequenced, as all isolated RNA was reverse transcribed. About 3.57 million reads, on average, came from each naive, central memory and regulatory T cell sample. Generated by immunoSEQ multiplex PCR, the TCRdb table keeps only in-frame clones and is missing some. This table has about 260,000 clones, 20% appearing once. The CDR3 extends over 13 amino acids. V gave up 0 bases and J gave up 0 bases, with 5 bases separating them. Germline V lookup: CDR1 GTSNPN, CDR2 SVGIG (reference sequence). This sample was included in a study of beta chain features in type 1 diabetes. On the study more broadly: Similarity in age, gender and cell yields was seen between patients and healthy donors. Broader study findings: Type 1 diabetes patients had VDJ junctions that carried fewer insertions and more deletions. Among all four CD4+ subsets, Type 1 diabetes patients had TCRB CDR3s that were moderately but significantly shorter.

J is TRBJ1-1 and V is TRBV30; no firm D call. The receptor was isolated from a woman between 35 and 50 years old with type 1 diabetes. The sample was naive CD4+ T cells from blood. In DNA, the CDR3 is TGTGCCTGGAGTGTACGAGTGAACACTGAAGCTTTCTTT. This translates into CAWSVRVNTEAFF.